This T cell receptor beta chain appears in the sequencing data of a study of neurological immune-mediated disorders (dated by TCRdb to the late 2010s). Turning to the overall study: Among the 35 or so multiple sclerosis patients, relapsing-remitting MS was present in roughly 30 and secondary progressive MS was present in 3. The 106 TCR-beta libraries included longitudinal samples, technical triplicates and paired sorted CD4+ and CD8+ T-cell subsets alongside PBMC samples. Of the approximately 66 subjects in the cohort, about 14 were HAM/TSP patients, approximately 35 were multiple sclerosis patients, and about 20 were healthy controls. Peripheral blood TCR-beta repertoires from patients with HTLV-I-associated myelopathy (HAM/TSP), patients with multiple sclerosis, and healthy controls were compared in the study using UMI-based sequencing.

For the unsorted PBMC libraries, 2 million PBMCs were stored in RNAlater at -80 degrees C until RNA extraction and were used to generate the libraries. The multiple sclerosis patients were enrolled in a US clinical protocol that used magnetic resonance imaging to evaluate disease progression. Peripheral blood was subjected to Ficoll-Hypaque density gradient centrifugation to isolate PBMCs, which were then cryopreserved in liquid nitrogen. Taken from cysteine to phenylalanine, the CDR3 has 14 residues. Just the 42-base CDR3 DNA is kept, in frame starting at base 1. The germline V gene supplies CDR1 SQVTM and CDR2 ANQGSEA. Trimming removed 0 bases from V and 5 bases from J, leaving 13 bases between the germline ends. This clonotype was detected only a few times. What this receptor recognizes is not known. Being one base from a much bigger clone, this may be a read error. What the research found in general, with its limitations: TCR clonal expansion was highest in HAM/TSP patients and lowest in MS patients, with MS patients falling below even healthy controls. Across subjects, expanded clones never shared an identical CDR3 amino acid sequence, which suggests that the TCR-beta repertoires in every group were private. Phylogenetic analysis grouped repertoires from 18 of 34 MS patients into a cluster of related CDR3 sequences, suggesting a possible repertoire-level signature. No clinical or MRI features were associated with the MS cluster, and the authors said that larger cohorts are needed.

cDNA synthesis used template-switch 5'RACE with a primer carrying a 10-nucleotide random unique molecular identifier tagging each TCR transcript. Every sequencing run covered 15-18 subjects and yielded more than 160 million TCR-beta sequences. Total RNA was extracted with the RNeasy kit. Using the KAPA Real-time Library Amplification kit, TCR-beta VDJ regions were amplified with primers for the TCR constant region and the 5'RACE anchor. A first PCR added sample indexes and Illumina adaptors, and a second PCR then raised library yield. After Ampure bead purification, the roughly 650 bp TCR product was size-selected on a 2% E-gel SizeSelection system. Before pooling, libraries had their quality checked on a Bioanalyzer, their concentration measured with Qubit, and their quantity determined with the Kapa Library Quantification kit. Paired-end 2 x 150 bp sequencing of the libraries was performed on an Illumina HiSeq 2500. To increase sequence diversity, roughly 24-32% phiX was spiked into each library pool. The paper's data handling went like this. The UMI-based MiGEC pipeline processed quality-filtered reads and removed over 85% of raw TCR sequences during error correction. IMGT germline references were used for aligning VDJ genes, and each clonotype was defined as a unique CDR3 amino acid sequence together with its V-J genes. Clonal expansion, Shannon diversity and CDR3 relatedness were evaluated with VDJtools (CalcPairwiseDistances, ClusterSamples), while phylogenetic trees were built in CLCbio workbench. Using coefficient-of-variation modelling across technical triplicates, the study counted a clone as expanded if it had at least 8 unique UMIs. The public reads were run again by TCRdb, first through fastp at Q25 and then through MiXCR, and only productive beta chains were kept. Identical CDR3 protein sequences are pooled into one entry, listed with their most common genes and DNA. The V and J calls come from TCRdb's annotation, not from the publication. The sample data list more than 45,000 distinct CDR3 sequences, and around 4% of these were observed just once. The biggest ten clones account for approximately 1.6% of the sample.

The TCR originated in a man under 40 with multiple sclerosis. This receptor chain uses TRBV29-1 and TRBJ1-2, with no confident D gene call. Sequences were obtained from PBMCs. The DNA reads as follows: TGCAGCGTTGAAGAACGGGAAAGCATATATGGCTACACCTTC. It codes for CSVEERESIYGYTF.